This T cell receptor (beta chain) was profiled in a study of blood T cells in healthy people across ages. CDR1 is ENHRY and CDR2 is SYGVKD in the germline V gene. Trimming removed 5 bases from V and 2 bases from J, with 9 bases in between. The CDR3 covers 13 residues. This clonotype was detected a few times. Then a second PCR, running roughly 7 to 11 cycles, was carried out with a sample-barcoded 5' primer and a J-beta primer mix. Every molecule of cDNA carried a tag from a template-switch adaptor with 12 random nucleotides. In TCRdb, the 5' RACE reads were re-called with MiXCR into one record per CDR3 protein. The sample records about 670,000 distinct CDR3 sequences, 40% to 50% being singletons.

The sample comprised blood. The genes are TRBV10-3 and TRBJ2-5; weak D call: TRBD2 (5 bases). This TCR was recovered from a man older than 75 in good health. CDR3 sequence (DNA): TGTGCCATCAGTCCTCGGGGTCAAGAGACCCAGTACTTC. Translation gives CAISPRGQETQYF.